This T cell receptor (beta chain) emerged from a study of T cell changes during pregnancy in multiple sclerosis. Profiled with immunoSEQ multiplex PCR; TCRdb holds only in-frame clones, not every one. The data show roughly 46,000 clones, almost 95% seen once. The CDR3 spans 18 residues. V shed 3 bases and J shed 2 bases, with 22 bases lying between them. The germline CDR1 and CDR2 sequences are MGHRA and YSYEKL. The rearrangement uses TRBV4-1 and TRBJ1-1; no reliable D call. The sample here was CD8+ T cells from peripheral blood mononuclear cells, taken in the first trimester of pregnancy. The sequence came from a female donor with multiple sclerosis, enrolled in a pregnancy study. CDR3 region: CASSHPRVREGGNTEAFF. The CDR3 region has the DNA TGCGCCAGCAGCCATCCAAGGGTGAGGGAGGGCGGAAACACTGAAGCTTTCTTT.